These T cell receptor beta chains were read from a single sample in a study of blood T cell repertoires in COVID-19. TCRdb's table, derived via immunoSEQ multiplex PCR, lists solely in-frame clones and lacks some. The sample contains approximately 150,000 clones, around 84% of which appear only once. Source material: peripheral blood. These receptors all stem from an elderly woman with COVID-19, enrolled during active disease. Both conserved end residues are part of each CDR3. The D gene is left open where the match is weak. Clone size is shown for a subset of rows, as once, few, many or a class of expanded clone.

v_gene: TRBV5-4; abundance: NA; d_gene: NA; j_gene: TRBJ2-5; CDR3nt: TGTGCCAGCAGCTTGGGGGGGCGGGAGGAGACCCAGTACTTC; CDR3aa: CASSLGGREETQYF
v_gene: TRBV2; abundance: once; d_gene: NA; j_gene: TRBJ2-4; CDR3nt: TGTGCCACCCTGAGTCTAGCCAAAAACATTCAGTACTTC; CDR3aa: CATLSLAKNIQYF
v_gene: TRBV28; abundance: NA; d_gene: TRBD1; j_gene: TRBJ1-1; CDR3nt: TGTGCCAGCAAAATAACAGGGGTGAACACTGAAGCTTTCTTT; CDR3aa: CASKITGVNTEAFF
v_gene: TRBV27; abundance: NA; d_gene: TRBD1; j_gene: TRBJ1-1; CDR3nt: TGTGCCAGCAGTTTATTAACAAATTCTCAGGGGGTTGAAGCTTTCTTT; CDR3aa: CASSLLTNSQGVEAFF
v_gene: TRBV27; abundance: NA; d_gene: NA; j_gene: TRBJ2-7; CDR3nt: TGTGCCAGCAGCACATCAGGGGCCCCGGTCTACGAGCAGTACTTC; CDR3aa: CASSTSGAPVYEQYF
v_gene: TRBV7-2; abundance: NA; d_gene: NA; j_gene: TRBJ2-1; CDR3nt: TGTGCCAGCAGCTTACCTAGCTCCTACAATGAGCAGTTCTTC; CDR3aa: CASSLPSSYNEQFF
v_gene: TRBV3-1/TRBV3-2; abundance: NA; d_gene: NA; j_gene: TRBJ1-6; CDR3nt: TGTGCCAGCAGCCAAGGGCGGGGGTCACCCCTCCACTTT; CDR3aa: CASSQGRGSPLHF
v_gene: TRBV7-9; abundance: once; d_gene: NA; j_gene: TRBJ1-5; CDR3nt: TGTGCCAGCAGCTCCCACGACAGCCTCAATCAGCCCCAGCATTTT; CDR3aa: CASSSHDSLNQPQHF
v_gene: TRBV5-1; abundance: NA; d_gene: TRBD1; j_gene: TRBJ2-7; CDR3nt: TGCGCCAGCAGCTCGGGACAGGGGTTATACGAGCAGTACTTC; CDR3aa: CASSSGQGLYEQYF
v_gene: TRBV5-6; abundance: NA; d_gene: NA; j_gene: TRBJ2-7; CDR3nt: TGTGCCAGCAGCTTAAGCCGCCTAGGAGGCTACGAGCAGTACTTC; CDR3aa: CASSLSRLGGYEQYF
v_gene: TRBV27; abundance: NA; d_gene: TRBD1; j_gene: TRBJ1-2; CDR3nt: TGTGCCAGCAGTCACAGGGGGCGAGGCTATGGCTACACCTTC; CDR3aa: CASSHRGRGYGYTF
v_gene: TRBV7-6; abundance: NA; d_gene: TRBD1; j_gene: TRBJ1-2; CDR3nt: TGTGCCAGCAGCCCCGGACAGGGAGGTGGCTACACCTTC; CDR3aa: CASSPGQGGGYTF
v_gene: TRBV6-5; abundance: NA; d_gene: NA; j_gene: TRBJ1-6; CDR3nt: TGTGCCACCAAGTGGAGGGAGGCTTCACCCCTCCACTTT; CDR3aa: CATKWREASPLHF
v_gene: TRBV12-3/TRBV12-4; abundance: NA; d_gene: NA; j_gene: TRBJ2-7; CDR3nt: TGTGCCAGCAGTTCCACCTACGAGCAGTACTTC; CDR3aa: CASSSTYEQYF
v_gene: TRBV7-2; abundance: few; d_gene: TRBD1; j_gene: TRBJ1-2; CDR3nt: TGTGCCAGCAGCTTACAGGACAGGGGGTCCCATGGCTACACCTTC; CDR3aa: CASSLQDRGSHGYTF
v_gene: TRBV19; abundance: NA; d_gene: NA; j_gene: TRBJ2-5; CDR3nt: TGTGCCAGTAGTATTAGCAGAGGCGAGACCCAGTACTTC; CDR3aa: CASSISRGETQYF
v_gene: TRBV28; abundance: once; d_gene: TRBD1; j_gene: TRBJ1-1; CDR3nt: TGTGCCAGCAGTCTCGACAGGGCTGAAGCTTTCTTT; CDR3aa: CASSLDRAEAFF
v_gene: TRBV27; abundance: NA; d_gene: TRBD1; j_gene: TRBJ1-1; CDR3nt: TGTGCCAGCAGTTTATCTCCTCCTTTTGGGACAGCCATTGAAGCTTTCTTT; CDR3aa: CASSLSPPFGTAIEAFF